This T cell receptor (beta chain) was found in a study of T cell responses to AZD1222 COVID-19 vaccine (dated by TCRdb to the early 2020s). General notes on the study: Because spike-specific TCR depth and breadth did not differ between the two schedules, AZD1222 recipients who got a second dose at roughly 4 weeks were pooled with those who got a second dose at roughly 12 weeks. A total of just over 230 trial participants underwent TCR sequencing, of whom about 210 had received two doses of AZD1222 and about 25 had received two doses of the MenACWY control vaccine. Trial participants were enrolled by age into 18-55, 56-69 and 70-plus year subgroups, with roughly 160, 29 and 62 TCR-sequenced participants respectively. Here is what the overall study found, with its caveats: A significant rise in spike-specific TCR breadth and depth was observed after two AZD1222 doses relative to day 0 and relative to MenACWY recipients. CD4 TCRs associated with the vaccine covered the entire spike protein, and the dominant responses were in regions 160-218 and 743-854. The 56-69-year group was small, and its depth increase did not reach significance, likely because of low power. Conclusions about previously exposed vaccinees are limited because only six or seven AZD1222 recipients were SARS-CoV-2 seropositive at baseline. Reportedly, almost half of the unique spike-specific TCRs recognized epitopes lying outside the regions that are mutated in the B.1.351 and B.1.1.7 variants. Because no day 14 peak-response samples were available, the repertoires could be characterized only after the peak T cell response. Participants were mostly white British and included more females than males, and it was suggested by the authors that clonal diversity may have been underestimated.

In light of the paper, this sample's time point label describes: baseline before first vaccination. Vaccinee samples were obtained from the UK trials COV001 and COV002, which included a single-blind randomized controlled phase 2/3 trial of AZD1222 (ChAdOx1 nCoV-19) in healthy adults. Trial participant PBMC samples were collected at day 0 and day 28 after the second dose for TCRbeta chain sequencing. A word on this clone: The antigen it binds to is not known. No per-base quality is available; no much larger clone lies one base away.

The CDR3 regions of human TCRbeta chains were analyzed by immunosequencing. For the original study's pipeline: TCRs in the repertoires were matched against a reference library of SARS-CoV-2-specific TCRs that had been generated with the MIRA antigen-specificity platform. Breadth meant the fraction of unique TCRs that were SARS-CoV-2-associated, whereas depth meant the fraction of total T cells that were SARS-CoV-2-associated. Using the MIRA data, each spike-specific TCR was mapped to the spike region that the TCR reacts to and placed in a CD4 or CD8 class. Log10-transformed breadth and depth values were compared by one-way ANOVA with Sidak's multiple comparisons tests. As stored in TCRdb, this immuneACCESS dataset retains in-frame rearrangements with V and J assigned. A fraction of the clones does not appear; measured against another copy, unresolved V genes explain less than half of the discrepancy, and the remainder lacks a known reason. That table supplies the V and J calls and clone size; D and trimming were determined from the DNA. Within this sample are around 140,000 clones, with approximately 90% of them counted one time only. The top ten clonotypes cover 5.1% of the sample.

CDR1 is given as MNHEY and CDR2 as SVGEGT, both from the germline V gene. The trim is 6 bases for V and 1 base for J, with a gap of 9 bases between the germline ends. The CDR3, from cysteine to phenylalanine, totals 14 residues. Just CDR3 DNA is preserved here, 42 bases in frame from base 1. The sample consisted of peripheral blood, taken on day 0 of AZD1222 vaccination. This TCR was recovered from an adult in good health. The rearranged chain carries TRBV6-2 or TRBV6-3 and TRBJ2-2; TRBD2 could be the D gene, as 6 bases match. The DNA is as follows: TGTGCCAGCAGCCGACTAGAGAACACCGGGGAGCTGTTTTTT. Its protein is CASSRLENTGELFF.